This T cell receptor beta chain was found in a study of beta chain features in type 1 diabetes. Notes on the study in general: Moderate yet significant TCRB CDR3 shortening was seen in Type 1 diabetes patients in all four CD4+ subsets. When VDJ junctions were examined, type 1 diabetes patients showed fewer insertions and more deletions. Whether TCRB rearrangement is influenced by HLA type went unresolved here.

Expressed TCRB transcripts were sequenced, since all the RNA that had been isolated was reverse transcribed. Produced via immunoSEQ multiplex PCR; TCRdb's table is partial and in-frame only. The sample holds 600,000 to 700,000 clones, around 11% seen once. This clone was observed a handful of times. The target antigen is unknown. This CDR3 has 13 residues. V was trimmed by 3 bases and J by 4 bases, leaving 9 bases between them. Germline CDR1 reads SNHLY; CDR2 reads FYNNEI. Sorting based on CD45RO/CCR7/CD25/CD127/CD95/CD27 separated CD4+ naive, central memory, regulatory and stem cell-like memory cells.

The chain carries TRBV2 and TRBJ2-5; D perhaps matches TRBD1 (6 bases). Source material: naive CD4+ T cells from blood. This sequence originates from a man aged 25 to 40 with type 1 diabetes. CDR3 in amino acids: CASSEQGIETQYF. The CDR3 region has the DNA TGTGCCAGCAGTGAGCAGGGGATAGAGACCCAGTACTTC. Complete variable domain (other parts from reference TRBV2 and TRBJ2-5): EPEVTQTPSHQVTQMGQEVILRCVPISNHLYFYWYRQILGQKVEFLVSFYNNEISEKSEIFDDQFSVERPDGSNFTLKIRSTKLEDSAMYFCASSEQGIETQYFGPGTRLLVL.